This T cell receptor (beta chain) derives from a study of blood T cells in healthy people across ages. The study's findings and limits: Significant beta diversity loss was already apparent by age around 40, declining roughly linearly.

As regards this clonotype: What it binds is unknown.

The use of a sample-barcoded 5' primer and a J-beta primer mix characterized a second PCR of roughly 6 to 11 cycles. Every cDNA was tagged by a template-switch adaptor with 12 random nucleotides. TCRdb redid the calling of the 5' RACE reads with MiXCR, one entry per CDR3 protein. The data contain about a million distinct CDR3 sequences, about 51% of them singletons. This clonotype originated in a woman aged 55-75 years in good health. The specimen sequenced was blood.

This chain's CDR3 is CASRKQGEGYEQYF. CDR3 coding DNA: TGTGCCAGCAGGAAACAGGGAGAGGGCTACGAGCAGTACTTC. The rearrangement links TRBV28 to TRBJ2-7; the D gene is possibly TRBD1 (6 bases). From germline, CDR1 is MDHEN and CDR2 SYDVKM. The V and J ends lost 6 bases and 3 bases respectively, with 15 bases between them. This CDR3 spans 14 amino acids.